One and the same sample provided the 13 T cell receptor beta chains below, sequenced in a study of cytomegalovirus exposure and HLA in healthy donors. The primer mix had 60 Vbeta and 13 Jbeta primers. Sequencing was performed with immunoSEQ multiplex PCR; in TCRdb, only in-frame clones are kept and a portion is missing. The sample records around 140,000 clones, more than 65% being singletons. The specimen sequenced was PBMCs. The receptors derive from a male donor in good health and CMV-seropositive.

This clone was seen more than once but under ten times. The chain has TRBV16 and TRBJ1-5; D remains unclear. There are 14 residues in the CDR3. V was pared by 3 bases and J by 5 bases, with 11 bases between. Germline CDR1 KGHSY, CDR2 FQNENV. The chain's CDR3 is CASSHSDTDQPQHF. CDR3 DNA: TGTGCCAGCAGCCACTCGGATACAGATCAGCCCCAGCATTTT.

The chain uses TRBV9 and TRBJ2-5; a possible D gene is TRBD1 (5 bases). CDR3 length: 13 amino acids. Trimming removed 0 bases at V and 5 bases at J, with 8 bases between. The germline CDR1 and CDR2 sequences are SGDLS and YYNGEE. In nucleotides, the CDR3 is TGTGCCAGCAGCGTAGTAGGGGCTGAGACCCAGTACTTC. Protein product: CASSVVGAETQYF.

V gene TRBV19 combines with J gene TRBJ1-1, with D tentatively TRBD1 (5 bases). The V gene's germline CDR1 is LNHDA and CDR2 SQIVND (reference sequence). CDR3 size: 14 residues. V dropped 7 bases and J dropped 8 bases, with 20 bases sitting between them. CDR3 sequence (DNA): TGTGCCAGTATCCCGGGACTATCAGCTTCCGAAGCTTTCTTT. Translating gives CASIPGLSASEAFF.

The genes are TRBV21-1 and TRBJ2-7; whether TRBD1, the table's D call, matches the DNA was not checked. TRBV21-1 is marked as a pseudogene. CDR3 length: 15 residues. The CDR3 sequence is CASSTYRYRSYEQYF. CDR3 DNA: TGTGCCAGCAGCACATACAGGTACAGATCCTACGAGCAGTACTTC.

The chain has TRBV27 and TRBJ1-1; the match to TRBD1 covers 7 bases. The J segment lost 6 bases and the V segment lost 6 bases, leaving 10 bases of the junction unmatched. CDR3 length: 14 amino acids. Looked up from germline, CDR1 is MNHEY and CDR2 is SMNVEV (reference sequence). The CDR3 reads CASSLRTGGAEAFF. The CDR3 nucleotides are TGTGCCAGCAGCCTCCGGACAGGTGGGGCTGAAGCTTTCTTT.

This rearrangement joins TRBV28 to TRBJ1-5; TRBD1 matches 8 bases. This CDR3 comprises 17 residues. After removal of 5 bases from V and 4 bases from J, the junction contained 13 bases not matched to a gene. The germline gives CDR1 MDHEN, CDR2 SYDVKM. CDR3 amino acids: CASSTTGVGLLNQPQHF. The CDR3, as DNA: TGTGCCAGCAGTACGACAGGGGTTGGGTTATTGAATCAGCCCCAGCATTTT.

This clone was picked up a small number of times. A read error may account for a junction end that differs from germline. The chain combines TRBV28 with TRBJ1-2; D might be TRBD1 (6 bases). The CDR3 consists of 12 residues. Germline V gene lookup returns CDR1 MDHEN and CDR2 SYDVKM. The CDR3 loop is CASSSPRGQTRF. CDR3 sequence (DNA): TGTGCCAGCAGTTCGCCCCGTGGACAGACCCGCTTC.

V is TRBV10-3 and J is TRBJ2-7; D may be TRBD2 (6 bases). CDR3 length: 15 amino acids. CDR1 is ENHRY and CDR2 is SYGVKD in the germline V gene. The V and J ends lost 6 bases and 8 bases respectively, with 23 bases between them. In DNA form, the CDR3 reads TGTGCCATCAGCCTCCCGGGACTTCTAGGCCACCAGCAGTACTTC. Residues: CAISLPGLLGHQQYF.

J is TRBJ2-7 and V is TRBV9; TRBD1 matches 8 bases. J gave up 6 bases and V 0 bases, and 8 bases lay outside the gene matches. The CDR3 covers 15 residues. From germline, CDR1 is SGDLS and CDR2 YYNGEE. Here the CDR3 reads CASSVGRQGLGEQYF. The DNA for the CDR3 is TGTGCCAGCAGCGTAGGGAGACAGGGGTTGGGCGAGCAGTACTTC.

J is TRBJ2-2 and V is TRBV6-1, with 10 bases lining up with TRBD1. Germline loops: CDR1 MNHNS, CDR2 SASEGT. The CDR3 loop spans 19 amino acids. Trimming took 1 base from V and 4 from J; bases not matched to a gene: 12. CDR3 sequence (DNA): TGTGCCAGCAGTGAAGTCCGGATAAAGACAGGGGGCTTCACCGGGGAGCTGTTTTTT. Protein product: CASSEVRIKTGGFTGELFF.

The rearrangement uses TRBV5-1 and TRBJ2-4, with 11 bases lining up with TRBD1. V lost 3 bases to trimming and J lost 1 base; unmatched junction nucleotides: 6. Germline CDR1 SGHRS, CDR2 YFSETQ. The CDR3 loop spans 17 amino acids. The CDR3 spells CASSYGGQGAAKNIQYF. Here the CDR3 DNA reads TGCGCCAGCAGCTACGGAGGACAGGGGGCTGCCAAAAACATTCAGTACTTC.

V and J are TRBV2 and TRBJ2-5; D remains unclear. The CDR3 extends over 12 amino acids. CDR1 is SNHLY, CDR2 FYNNEI, per germline. V lost 6 bases, J lost 1 base, and 6 bases lay in between. Here the CDR3 DNA reads TGTGCCAGCAGCCCATCCCAAGAGACCCAGTACTTC. Encoded protein: CASSPSQETQYF. The variable domain in full, with the rest retrieved from reference TRBV2 and TRBJ2-5, is EPEVTQTPSHQVTQMGQEVILRCVPISNHLYFYWYRQILGQKVEFLVSFYNNEISEKSEIFDDQFSVERPDGSNFTLKIRSTKLEDSAMYFCASSPSQETQYFGPGTRLLVL.

In its sample, this clone was seen a few times. The V call is TRBV5-4, the J call TRBJ1-6; perhaps TRBD1 as D (5 bases). The V gene's germline CDR1 is SGHNT and CDR2 YYREEE (reference sequence). The CDR3 extends over 15 amino acids. Trimming stripped 5 bases from V and 10 bases from J, with 19 bases between. Written as DNA, the CDR3 is TGTGCCAGCAGTTCCGGACAAAGGCGGCACTCACCCCTCCACTTT. It translates to CASSSGQRRHSPLHF.